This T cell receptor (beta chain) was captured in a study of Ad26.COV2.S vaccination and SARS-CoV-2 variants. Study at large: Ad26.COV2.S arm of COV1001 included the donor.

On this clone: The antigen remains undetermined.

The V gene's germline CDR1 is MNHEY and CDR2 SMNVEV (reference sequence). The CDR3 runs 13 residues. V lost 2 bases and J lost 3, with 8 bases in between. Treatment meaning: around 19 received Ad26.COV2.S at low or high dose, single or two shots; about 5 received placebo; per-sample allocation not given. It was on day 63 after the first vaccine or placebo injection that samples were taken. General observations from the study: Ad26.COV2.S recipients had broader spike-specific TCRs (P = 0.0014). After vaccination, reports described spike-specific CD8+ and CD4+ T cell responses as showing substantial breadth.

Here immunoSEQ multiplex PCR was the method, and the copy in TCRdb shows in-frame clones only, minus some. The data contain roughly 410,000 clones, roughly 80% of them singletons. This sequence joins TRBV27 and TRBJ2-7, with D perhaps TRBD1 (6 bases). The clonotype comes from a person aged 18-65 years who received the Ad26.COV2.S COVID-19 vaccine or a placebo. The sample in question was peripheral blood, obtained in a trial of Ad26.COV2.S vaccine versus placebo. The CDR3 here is CASSLKDSYEQYF. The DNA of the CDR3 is TGTGCCAGCAGTTTAAAGGACAGCTACGAGCAGTACTTC.